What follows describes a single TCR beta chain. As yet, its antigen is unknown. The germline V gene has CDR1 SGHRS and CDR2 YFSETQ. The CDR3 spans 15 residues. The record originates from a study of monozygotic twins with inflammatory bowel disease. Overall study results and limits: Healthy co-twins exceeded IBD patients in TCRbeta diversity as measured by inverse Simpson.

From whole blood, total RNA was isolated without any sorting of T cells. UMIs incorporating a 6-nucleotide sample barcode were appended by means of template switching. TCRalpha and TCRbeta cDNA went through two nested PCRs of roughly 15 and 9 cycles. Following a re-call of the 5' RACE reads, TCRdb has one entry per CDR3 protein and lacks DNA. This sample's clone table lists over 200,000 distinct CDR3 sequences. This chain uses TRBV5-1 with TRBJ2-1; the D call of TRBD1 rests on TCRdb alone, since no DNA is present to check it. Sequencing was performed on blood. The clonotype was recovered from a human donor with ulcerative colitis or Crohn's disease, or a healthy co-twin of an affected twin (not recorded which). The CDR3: CASSPFGTGGYEQFF.